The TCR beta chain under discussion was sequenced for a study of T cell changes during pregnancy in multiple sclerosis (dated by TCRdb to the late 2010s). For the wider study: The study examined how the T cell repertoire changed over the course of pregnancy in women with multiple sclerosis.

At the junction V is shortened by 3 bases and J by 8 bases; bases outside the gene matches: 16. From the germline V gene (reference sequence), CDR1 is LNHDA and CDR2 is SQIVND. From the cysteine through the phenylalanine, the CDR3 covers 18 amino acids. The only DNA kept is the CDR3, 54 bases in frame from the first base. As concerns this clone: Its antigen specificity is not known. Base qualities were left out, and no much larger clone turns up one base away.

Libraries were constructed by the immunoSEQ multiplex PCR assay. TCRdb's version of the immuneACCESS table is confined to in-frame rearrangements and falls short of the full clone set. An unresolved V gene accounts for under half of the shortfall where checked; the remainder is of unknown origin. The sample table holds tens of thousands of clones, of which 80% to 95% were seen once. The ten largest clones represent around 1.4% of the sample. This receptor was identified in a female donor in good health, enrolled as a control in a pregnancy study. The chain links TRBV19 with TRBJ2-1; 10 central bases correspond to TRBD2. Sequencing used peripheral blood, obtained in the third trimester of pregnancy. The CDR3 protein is CASSIYGPKAGGPYEQFF. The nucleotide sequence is TGTGCCAGTAGTATTTATGGACCGAAAGCGGGAGGGCCGTATGAGCAGTTCTTC. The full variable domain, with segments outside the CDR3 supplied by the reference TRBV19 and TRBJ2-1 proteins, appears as DGGITQSPKYLFRKEGQNVTLSCEQNLNHDAMYWYRQDPGQGLRLIYYSQIVNDFQKGDIAEGYSVSREKKESFPLTVTSAQKNPTAFYLCASSIYGPKAGGPYEQFFGPGTRLTVL.